This entry concerns a single TCR beta chain. Its specificity is unknown. Germline V lookup: CDR1 SGHDN, CDR2 FVKESK. V was pared by 1 base and J by 7 bases, with 14 bases between. The CDR3 length is 14 residues. As for time point: week 35, safety follow-up. Mutant IDH1 20-mer peptide, at 300 ug, made up each vaccine dose, with topical imiquimod. Astrocytomas that were new, WHO grade 3 or 4, IDH1-mutant and ATRX-lost were present in the donors. Sequenced by immunoSEQ multiplex PCR; TCRdb stores in-frame clones only, minus some. This table holds 35,000 to 45,000 clones, 65% to 90% found once. The record originates from a study of a mutant IDH1 vaccine in newly diagnosed glioma. About the study: Vaccine dosing followed radiotherapy by 4-6 weeks, or accompanied temozolomide cycles. Week 35 was safety follow-up visit V12; week 47 was end-of-study visit V13. Those enrolled had earlier been treated with radiotherapy, temozolomide, or both, mostly both.

This sample comprised PBMCs, obtained from a glioma patient whose treatment included an IDH1 peptide vaccine. The chain carries TRBV14 and TRBJ2-7; maybe TRBD1 (6 bases). The sequence was collected from a woman aged 50 to 60 with glioma. The CDR3 coding sequence is TGTGCCAGCAGCCAAGTACAGGGTCGGGGAGAGCAGTACTTC. Translation: CASSQVQGRGEQYF.